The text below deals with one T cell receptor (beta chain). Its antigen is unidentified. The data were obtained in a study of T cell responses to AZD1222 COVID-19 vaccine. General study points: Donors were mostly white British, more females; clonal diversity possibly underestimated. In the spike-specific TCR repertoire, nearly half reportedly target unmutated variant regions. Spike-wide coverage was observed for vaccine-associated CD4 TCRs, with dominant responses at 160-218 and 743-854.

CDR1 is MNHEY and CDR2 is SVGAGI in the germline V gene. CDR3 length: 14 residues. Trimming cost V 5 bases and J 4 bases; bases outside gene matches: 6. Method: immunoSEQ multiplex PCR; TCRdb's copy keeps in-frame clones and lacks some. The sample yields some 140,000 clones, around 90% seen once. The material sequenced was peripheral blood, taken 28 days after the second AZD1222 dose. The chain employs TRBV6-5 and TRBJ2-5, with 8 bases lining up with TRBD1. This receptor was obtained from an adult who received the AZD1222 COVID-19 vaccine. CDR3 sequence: CASSPGQGAETQYF. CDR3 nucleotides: TGTGCCAGCAGTCCCGGACAGGGAGCAGAGACCCAGTACTTC.